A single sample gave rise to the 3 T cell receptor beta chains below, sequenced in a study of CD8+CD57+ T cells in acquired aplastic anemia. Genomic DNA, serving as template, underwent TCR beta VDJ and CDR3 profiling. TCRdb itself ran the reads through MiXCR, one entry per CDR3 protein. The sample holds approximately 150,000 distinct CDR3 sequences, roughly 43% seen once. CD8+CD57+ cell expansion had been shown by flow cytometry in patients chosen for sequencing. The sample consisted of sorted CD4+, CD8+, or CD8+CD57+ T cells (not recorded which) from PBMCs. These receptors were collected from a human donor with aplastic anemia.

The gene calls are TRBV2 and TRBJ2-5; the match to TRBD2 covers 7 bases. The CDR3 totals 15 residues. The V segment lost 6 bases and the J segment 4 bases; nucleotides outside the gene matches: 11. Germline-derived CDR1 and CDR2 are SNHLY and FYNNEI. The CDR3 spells CASSPRRLAGETQYF. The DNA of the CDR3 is TGTGCCAGCAGCCCGAGGAGATTAGCGGGAGAGACCCAGTACTTC.

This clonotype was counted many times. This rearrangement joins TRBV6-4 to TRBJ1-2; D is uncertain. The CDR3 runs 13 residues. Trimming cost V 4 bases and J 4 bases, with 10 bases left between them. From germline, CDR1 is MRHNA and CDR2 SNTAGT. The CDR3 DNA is TGTGCCAGCAGTGCTTTAGGAGGCTATGGCTACACCTTC. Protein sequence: CASSALGGYGYTF.

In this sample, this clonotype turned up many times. The DNA for the CDR3 is TGTGCCAGCAGTGAATTTGTAAGTGGGAGCAATCAGCCCCAGCATTTT. It yields the protein CASSEFVSGSNQPQHF. The V and J genes are TRBV6-1 and TRBJ1-5; no firm D call. This CDR3 is built from 16 residues. Per the germline V gene, CDR1 is MNHNS and CDR2 is SASEGT. Trimming pared 2 bases from V and 1 base from J, leaving 12 bases between.